Presented here are 6 T cell receptor beta chains from one specimen sequenced in a study of blood T cell repertoires in COVID-19. The table came from immunoSEQ multiplex PCR; TCRdb's copy has only in-frame clones and leaves some out. The sample contains about 210,000 clones, 87% of which appear only once. Sequencing used PBMCs or T cells enriched from blood (not recorded which). The receptors were sampled from a man aged 25-40 years in a cohort exposed to, infected with or recovered from COVID-19 (not recorded which).

The chain combines TRBV20-1 with TRBJ1-6; no clear D gene. V was cut by 3 bases and J by 6 bases, with 15 bases left in between. The CDR3 is 15 amino acids. Germline V gene lookup returns CDR1 DFQATT and CDR2 SNEGSKA (reference sequence). CDR3 nucleotides: TGCAGTGCTAGTTTCTCAGAACAGTTTAATTCACCCCTCCACTTT. It is translated as CSASFSEQFNSPLHF.

This clone occurred once. This rearrangement joins TRBV7-8 to TRBJ1-4, with 10 bases fitting TRBD1. The CDR3 is made up of 19 amino acids. Germline CDR1 reads SGHVS; CDR2 reads FQNEAQ. The V and J ends lost 4 bases and 3 bases, in that order; junction bases with no gene match: 14. This CDR3 is CASSSRQGAIIGANEKLFF. The CDR3 DNA reads TGTGCCAGCAGCTCCCGACAGGGGGCGATAATCGGGGCTAATGAAAAACTGTTTTTT. Complete variable domain (other parts from reference TRBV7-8 and TRBJ1-4): GAGVSQSPRYKVAKRGQDVALRCDPISGHVSLFWYQQALGQGPEFLTYFQNEAQLDKSGLPSDRFFAERPEGSVSTLKIQRTQQEDSAVYLCASSSRQGAIIGANEKLFFGSGTQLSVL.

The V and J genes are TRBV5-1 and TRBJ1-1; 10 positions agree with TRBD1. J gave up 1 base and V 8 bases, and 14 bases lay outside the gene matches. Germline CDR1 and CDR2: SGHRS and YFSETQ. The CDR3 consists of 17 residues. The CDR3 reads CASSHPGTGAGNTEAFF. The CDR3, as DNA: TGCGCCAGTAGCCACCCGGGGACAGGGGCGGGGAACACTGAAGCTTTCTTT.

The chain has TRBV28 and TRBJ1-5; no firm D call. CDR1 and CDR2 (germline): MDHEN, SYDVKM. The CDR3 totals 13 residues. V shed 7 bases and J shed 2 bases, with 9 bases lying between them. CDR3 DNA sequence: TGTGCCAGCAAATTAGGAGGCAATCAGCCCCAGCATTTT. Its protein product is CASKLGGNQPQHF. Full variable domain (rest looked up from reference TRBV28 and TRBJ1-5): DVKVTQSSRYLVKRTGEKVFLECVQDMDHENMFWYRQDPGLGLRLIYFSYDVKMKEKGDIPEGYSVSREKKERFSLILESASTNQTSMYLCASKLGGNQPQHFGDGTRLSIL.

The chain is built from TRBV24-1 and TRBJ2-1; TRBD1 agrees at 8 bases. The germline CDR1 and CDR2 sequences are KGHDR and SFDVKD. With V trimmed by 4 bases and J by 6 bases, 4 bases remained unmatched. The CDR3 contains 14 residues. In nucleotides, the CDR3 is TGTGCCACCAGTGAACTGGACAGGGCCAATGAGCAGTTCTTC. It is translated as CATSELDRANEQFF.

The CDR3 DNA follows: TGTGCCAGCAGCCTTCTGGGAGGCGGCAAAAACATTCAGTACTTC. Its protein product is CASSLLGGGKNIQYF. The chain employs TRBV3-1 (or the pseudogene TRBV3-2) and TRBJ2-4; possibly TRBD2 for D (6 bases). The V end lost 4 bases, the J end lost 3 bases, and 13 bases lay between the germline ends. This CDR3 contains 15 residues. Germline CDR1 reads LGHDT; CDR2 reads YNNKEL (reference sequence).